Listed here are 15 T cell receptor beta chains from one sample, sequenced in a study of shared clonotypes between healthy human individuals. Measured with immunoSEQ multiplex PCR; TCRdb has only the in-frame clones, and not every one. The sample has about 480,000 clones; nearly 80% are singletons. Sequences were obtained from PBMCs. The receptor source for this set is a woman between 35 and 50 years old in good health. Some clones in this sample may be carry-over from other donors' samples.

In the case of this clone: Other DNA sequences in this sample translate to the same CDR3. The chain has TRBV18 and TRBJ2-2, with 7 bases fitting TRBD1. Germline values: CDR1 KGHSH, CDR2 LQKENI. Trimming at V came to 3 bases and at J to 4 bases, leaving 5 bases not matched to a gene. This CDR3 comprises 15 residues. CDR3 nucleotide sequence: TGTGCCAGCTCACCCCGGCAGGGGGTCACCGGGGAGCTGTTTTTT. This translates into CASSPRQGVTGELFF.

This clone has just one count. The rearrangement uses TRBV14 and TRBJ2-3; D is unresolved. Germline lookup yields CDR1 SGHDN and CDR2 FVKESK. The CDR3 runs 12 residues. Trimming cost V 0 bases and J 2 bases, with 0 bases left between them. CDR3 coding DNA: TGTGCCAGCAGCCAAGACACAGATACGCAGTATTTT. This translates into CASSQDTDTQYF.

There are many counts of this clone. The identical CDR3 is also encoded by other nucleotide sequences in the sample. The J gene is TRBJ2-4, the V gene TRBV27; no clear D gene. Trimming shortened V by 5 bases and J by 0 bases, and 11 bases separated the two germline ends. The germline V gene has CDR1 MNHEY and CDR2 SMNVEV (reference sequence). This CDR3 comprises 15 residues. Here the CDR3 DNA reads TGTGCCAGCAGTAGATTGAACGAAGCCAAAAACATTCAGTACTTC. This encodes CASSRLNEAKNIQYF.

The chain recombines TRBV7-6 with TRBJ2-2; D not certain. The CDR3 is 17 amino acids. Per the germline V gene, CDR1 is SGHVS and CDR2 is FNYEAQ. V lost 0 bases, J lost 5 bases, and 16 bases lay in between. The CDR3 spells CASSLAGSLAQTGELFF. CDR3 bases: TGTGCCAGCAGCTTAGCGGGGTCGTTAGCTCAGACCGGGGAGCTGTTTTTT.

CDR3 sequence reads: CASSRASGENSYEQYF. The CDR3 DNA sequence: TGTGCCAGCAGCAGGGCTAGCGGCGAAAACTCATACGAGCAGTACTTC. J is TRBJ2-7 and V is TRBV5-4; 7 nucleotides match TRBD2. Germline V gene lookup returns CDR1 SGHNT and CDR2 YYREEE (reference sequence). The CDR3 loop spans 16 amino acids. Trimming at V came to 4 bases and at J to 4 bases, leaving 14 bases not matched to a gene.

The V call is TRBV6-1, the J call TRBJ2-5, with D possibly TRBD1 on 6 matching bases. CDR1 MNHNS and CDR2 SASEGT come from the germline V gene. Trimming stripped 1 base from V and 0 bases from J, with 9 bases between. This CDR3 is 15 amino acids long. The CDR3 DNA is TGTGCCAGCAGTGAAGAGGGACACCACCAAGAGACCCAGTACTTC. Translation: CASSEEGHHQETQYF.

The genes are TRBV28 and TRBJ1-2; maybe TRBD1 (6 bases). V gave up 5 bases and J gave up 7 bases, with 11 bases separating them. Germline V lookup: CDR1 MDHEN, CDR2 SYDVKM. The CDR3 length is 12 residues. As DNA, the CDR3 is TGTGCCAGCAGTGCACAGGGCGCTGGCTACACCTTC. Amino acid sequence: CASSAQGAGYTF.

J is TRBJ2-7 and V is TRBV29-1; no clear D. Germline CDR1 reads SQVTM; CDR2 reads ANQGSEA. Trimming cost V 3 bases and J 0 bases, with 9 bases left between them. The CDR3 length is 13 residues. CDR3 sequence (DNA): TGCAGCGTTGACTTGGGTCCCTCCTACGAGCAGTACTTC. This codes for CSVDLGPSYEQYF.

DNA for the CDR3: TGTGCTAGTGGTTTCCCCCTGACAGGCCTGTACGTCTTGAGCAATCAGCCCCAGCATTTT. It yields the protein CASGFPLTGLYVLSNQPQHF. The V and J genes are TRBV12-5 and TRBJ1-5, with D tentatively TRBD1 (6 bases). The CDR3 has 20 residues. Looked up from germline, CDR1 is LGHNT and CDR2 is FRNRAP. V was cut by 3 bases and J by 1 base, with 25 bases left in between. The full variable domain, rest sourced from reference TRBV12-5 and TRBJ1-5, is DARVTQTPRHKVTEMGQEVTMRCQPILGHNTVFWYRQTMMQGLELLAYFRNRAPLDDSGMPKDRFSAEMPDATLATLKIQPSEPRDSAVYFCASGFPLTGLYVLSNQPQHFGDGTRLSIL.

V usage is TRBV7-9 and J usage is TRBJ1-1, with TRBD1 matching 9 bases. Losses at the gene ends were 5 bases for V and 5 bases for J; bases not matched to a gene: 9. The CDR3 has 15 residues. Germline assignment: CDR1 SEHNR and CDR2 FQNEAQ (reference sequence). Written as DNA, the CDR3 is TGTGCCAGCAGCAGACCGGACAGGGGTGGTACTGAAGCTTTCTTT. Translation gives CASSRPDRGGTEAFF.

The gene calls are TRBV5-1 and TRBJ2-3; D may correspond to TRBD1 or TRBD2 (5 bases each). Germline V gene lookup returns CDR1 SGHRS and CDR2 YFSETQ. The CDR3 is 15 residues long. Trimming took off 0 bases at V and 6 bases at J, with 14 bases between the two ends. In DNA form, the CDR3 reads TGCGCCAGCAGCTTGGAAGCGGCAGGGTCGGATACGCAGTATTTT. It is translated as CASSLEAAGSDTQYF.

The chain couples TRBV10-3 to TRBJ2-7; 11 bases agree with TRBD1. Germline V gene sequence: CDR1 ENHRY, CDR2 SYGVKD. The CDR3 contains 15 residues. Trimming removed 2 bases from V and 5 bases from J; junction bases left unmatched: 5. The CDR3 DNA reads as TGTGCCATCAGTGAGGGGGACAGGGGGTTCGACGAGCAGTACTTC. This encodes CAISEGDRGFDEQYF.

J is TRBJ2-7 and V is TRBV27; 7 bases fit TRBD1. V was pared by 0 bases and J by 6 bases, with 2 bases of the junction left unmatched. The germline CDR1 and CDR2 sequences are MNHEY and SMNVEV (reference sequence). This CDR3 comprises 13 residues. The CDR3 bases are TGTGCCAGCAGTTTATCGGCAGGGGGCGAGCAGTACTTC. Translating it yields CASSLSAGGEQYF.

This chain connects TRBV5-6 to TRBJ1-1; D is unresolved. Trimming cost V 0 bases and J 5 bases, with 11 bases left between them. CDR1 SGHDT and CDR2 YYEEEE come from the germline V gene. The CDR3 runs 14 residues. The chain's CDR3 is CASSLGGRWTEAFF. The CDR3 DNA sequence: TGTGCCAGCAGCTTGGGGGGTCGATGGACTGAAGCTTTCTTT.

The CDR3 spells CASSRTGGGGANVLTF. The CDR3 DNA reads as TGTGCCAGCAGTAGGACAGGGGGCGGTGGGGCCAACGTCCTGACTTTC. V and J are TRBV9 and TRBJ2-6; 11 nucleotides match TRBD1. The V gene's germline CDR1 is SGDLS and CDR2 YYNGEE. The CDR3 contains 16 residues. Trimming removed 5 bases from V and 3 bases from J; junction bases left unmatched: 4.